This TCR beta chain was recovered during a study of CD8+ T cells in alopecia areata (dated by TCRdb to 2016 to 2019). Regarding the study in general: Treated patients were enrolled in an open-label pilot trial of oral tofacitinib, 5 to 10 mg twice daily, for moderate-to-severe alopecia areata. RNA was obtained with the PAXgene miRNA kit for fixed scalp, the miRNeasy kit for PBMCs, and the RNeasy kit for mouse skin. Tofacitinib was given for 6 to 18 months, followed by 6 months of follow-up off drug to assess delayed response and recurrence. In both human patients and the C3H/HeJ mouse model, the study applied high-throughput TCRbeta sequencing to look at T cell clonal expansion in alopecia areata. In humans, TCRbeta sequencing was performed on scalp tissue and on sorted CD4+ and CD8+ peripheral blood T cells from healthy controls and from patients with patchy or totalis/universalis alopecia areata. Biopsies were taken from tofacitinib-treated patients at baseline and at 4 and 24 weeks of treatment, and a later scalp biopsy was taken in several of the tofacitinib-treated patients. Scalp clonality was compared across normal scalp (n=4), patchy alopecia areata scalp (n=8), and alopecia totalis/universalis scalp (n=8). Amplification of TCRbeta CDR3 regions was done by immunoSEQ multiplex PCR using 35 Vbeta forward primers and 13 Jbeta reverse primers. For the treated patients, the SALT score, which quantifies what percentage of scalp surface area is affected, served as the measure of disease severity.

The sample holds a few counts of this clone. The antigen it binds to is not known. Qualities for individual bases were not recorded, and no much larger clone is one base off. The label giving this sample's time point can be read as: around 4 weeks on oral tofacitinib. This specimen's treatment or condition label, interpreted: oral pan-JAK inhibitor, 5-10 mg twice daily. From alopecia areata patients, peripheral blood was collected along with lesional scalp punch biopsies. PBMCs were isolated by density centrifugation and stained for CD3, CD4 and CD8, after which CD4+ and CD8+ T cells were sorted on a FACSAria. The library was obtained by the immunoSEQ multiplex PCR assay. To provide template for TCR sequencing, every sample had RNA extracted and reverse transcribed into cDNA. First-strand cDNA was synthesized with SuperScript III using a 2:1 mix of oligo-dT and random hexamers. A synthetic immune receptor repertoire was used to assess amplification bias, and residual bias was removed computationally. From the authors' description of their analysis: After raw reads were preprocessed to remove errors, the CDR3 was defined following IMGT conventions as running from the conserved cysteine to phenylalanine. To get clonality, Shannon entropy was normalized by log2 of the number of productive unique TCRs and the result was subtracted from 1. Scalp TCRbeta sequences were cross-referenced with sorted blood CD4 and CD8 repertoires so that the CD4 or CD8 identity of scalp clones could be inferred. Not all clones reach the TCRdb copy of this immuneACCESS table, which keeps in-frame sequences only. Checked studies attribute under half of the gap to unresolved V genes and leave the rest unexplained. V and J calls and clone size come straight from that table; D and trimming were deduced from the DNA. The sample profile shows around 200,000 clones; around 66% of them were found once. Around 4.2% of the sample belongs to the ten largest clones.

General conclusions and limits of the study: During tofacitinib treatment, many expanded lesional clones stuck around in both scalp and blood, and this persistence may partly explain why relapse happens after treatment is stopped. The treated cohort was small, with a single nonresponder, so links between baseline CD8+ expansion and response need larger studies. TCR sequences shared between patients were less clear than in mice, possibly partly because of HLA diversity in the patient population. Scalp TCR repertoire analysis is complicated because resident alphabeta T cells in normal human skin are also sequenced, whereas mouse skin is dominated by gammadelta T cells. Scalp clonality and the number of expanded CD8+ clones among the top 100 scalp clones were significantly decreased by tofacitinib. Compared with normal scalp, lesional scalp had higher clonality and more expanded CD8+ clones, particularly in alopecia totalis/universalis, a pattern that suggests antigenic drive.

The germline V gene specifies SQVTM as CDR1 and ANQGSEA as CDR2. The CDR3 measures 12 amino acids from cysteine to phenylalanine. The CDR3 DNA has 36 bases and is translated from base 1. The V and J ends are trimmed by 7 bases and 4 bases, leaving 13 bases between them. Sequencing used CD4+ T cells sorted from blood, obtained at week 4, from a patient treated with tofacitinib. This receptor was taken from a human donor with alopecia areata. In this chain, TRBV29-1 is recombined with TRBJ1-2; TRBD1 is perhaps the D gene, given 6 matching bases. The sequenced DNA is TGCAGCGCCGGACAGTTGAGCTATGGCTACACCTTC. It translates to CSAGQLSYGYTF.